This TCR beta chain was identified during a study of blood T cell repertoires in COVID-19. Study in general: Researchers got acute and convalescent COVID-19 samples from the United States, Italy and Spain. T cells, B-cell-depleted T cells, or PBMCs supplied cDNA or gDNA.

On this clone: Other DNA sequences in this sample translate to the same CDR3.

Germline CDR1 reads MNHEY; CDR2 reads SVGAGI. V lost 5 bases and J lost 7, with 6 bases in between. The CDR3 extends over 11 amino acids. As handled by the study authors: Estimates of nucleated cell counts were drawn from the amplification of reference gene primers. Using immunoSEQ multiplex PCR, the repertoire was profiled, and TCRdb retains in-frame clones only, with some absent. V and J calls and clone size are those listed in that table; D and trimming were worked out from the DNA. The table lists 150,000 to 200,000 clones, 80% to 90% of them singletons, with roughly 3% in the top ten. This receptor was obtained from a man in his fifties or sixties with acute or convalescent COVID-19. The chain has TRBV6-5 and TRBJ2-1; the D gene is possibly TRBD1 (6 bases). The source material was peripheral blood. The CDR3 protein is CASSRGNEQFF. The CDR3 DNA reads as TGTGCCAGCAGTAGGGGGAATGAGCAGTTCTTC.